This TCR beta chain is from a study of T cell responses to AZD1222 COVID-19 vaccine. Produced via immunoSEQ multiplex PCR; TCRdb's table is partial and in-frame only. The table shows 50,000 to 75,000 clones, with 80% to 90% occurring only once. Regarding the study as a whole: Following two doses of AZD1222, Spike-specific TCR breadth and depth rose.

Concerning this clone: Its antigen is unknown.

The CDR3 spans 13 residues. Germline values: CDR1 KGHSH, CDR2 LQKENI. Germline trimming cut 4 bases from V and 3 bases from J; bases unmatched to any gene: 1. This clonotype was obtained from an adult who received the AZD1222 COVID-19 vaccine. Here the sequenced sample was peripheral blood, taken 28 days after the second AZD1222 dose. The chain is built from TRBV18 and TRBJ1-2, with 8 bases identical to TRBD1. The CDR3 sequence: CASSLDRDYGYTF. The CDR3 bases are TGTGCCAGCTCACTGGACAGGGACTATGGCTACACCTTC. The variable domain in full, with the rest retrieved from reference TRBV18 and TRBJ1-2, is NAGVMQNPRHLVRRRGQEARLRCSPMKGHSHVYWYRQLPEEGLKFMVYLQKENIIDESGMPKERFSAEFPKEGPSILRIQQVVRGDSAAYFCASSLDRDYGYTFGSGTRLTVV.